The rows below give T cell receptor beta chains drawn from one sample of a study of Ad26.COV2.S vaccination and SARS-CoV-2 variants. TCRdb keeps only in-frame clones here, not all; method: immunoSEQ multiplex PCR. The repertoire holds about 350,000 clones, with about 87% as singletons. The sequenced sample was peripheral blood, obtained in a trial of Ad26.COV2.S vaccine versus placebo. These receptors originate from a person between 18 and 65 years old who received the Ad26.COV2.S COVID-19 vaccine or a placebo. CDR3s include the opening cysteine and the closing phenylalanine or tryptophan. The order of the fields is J gene, V gene, clone size, D gene, CDR3 protein, CDR3 DNA. A D gene is named only where the DNA matches it firmly. For some rows the clone size is stated as once, few or many, or as a class when expanded; others skip it.

TRBJ2-7	TRBV7-6	-	TRBD2	CASSSGTSGIRNEQYF	TGTGCCAGCAGCTCCGGGACTAGCGGCATCCGCAACGAGCAGTACTTC
TRBJ2-5	TRBV4-3	-	TRBD2	CASSQDRTSGRWETQYF	TGCGCCAGCAGCCAAGATAGGACTAGCGGGAGGTGGGAGACCCAGTACTTC
TRBJ2-2	TRBV5-1	-	-	CASSHLSSGTGELFF	TGCGCCAGCAGCCACCTCTCGAGCGGGACCGGGGAGCTGTTTTTT
TRBJ1-4	TRBV11-2	-	-	CASSLVVTYATNEKLFF	TGTGCCAGCAGCTTAGTTGTGACCTACGCAACTAATGAAAAACTGTTTTTT
TRBJ1-5	TRBV19	-	-	CASLLRPTGSSNQPQHF	TGTGCCAGTTTACTTCGGCCCACAGGGTCGAGCAATCAGCCCCAGCATTTT
TRBJ1-5	TRBV2	-	TRBD1	CASTRDRTVGQPQHF	TGTGCCAGCACCAGGGACAGAACGGTGGGTCAGCCCCAGCATTTT
TRBJ2-2	TRBV7-3	-	-	CASSLGGSNTGELFF	TGTGCCAGCAGCTTGGGCGGATCGAACACCGGGGAGCTGTTTTTT
TRBJ2-2	TRBV7-3	-	-	CASSLEGERWTIAPNTGELFF	TGTGCCAGCAGCTTAGAAGGGGAACGGTGGACTATAGCGCCGAACACCGGGGAGCTGTTTTTT
TRBJ1-1	TRBV28	-	TRBD1	CASSLQPGQGNIGAFF	TGTGCCAGCAGCCTACAACCGGGACAGGGGAACATCGGAGCTTTCTTT
TRBJ1-1	TRBV29-1	-	-	CSVEDGLNTEAFF	TGCAGCGTTGAGGACGGTCTGAACACTGAAGCTTTCTTT
TRBJ2-7	TRBV30	-	-	CAWSVYSNEQYF	TGTGCCTGGAGTGTATACTCGAACGAGCAGTACTTC
TRBJ1-1	TRBV5-1	-	TRBD1	CASSPQTIGTVGRNTEAFF	TGCGCCAGCAGCCCGCAGACCATCGGGACAGTCGGTAGGAACACTGAAGCTTTCTTT
TRBJ1-1	TRBV4-2	-	TRBD1	CASSPDRGHTEAFF	TGTGCCAGCAGCCCCGACAGGGGGCACACTGAAGCTTTCTTT
TRBJ2-7	TRBV19	-	-	CASSIKGSYEQYF	TGTGCCAGTAGTATAAAGGGCTCCTACGAGCAGTACTTC
TRBJ1-6	TRBV6-6	-	-	CASSYSVQENSPLHF	TGTGCCAGCAGTTACTCGGTACAGGAGAATTCACCCCTCCACTTT
TRBJ2-2	TRBV3-1/TRBV3-2	-	-	CASSQGTGELFF	TGTGCCAGCAGCCAAGGGACCGGGGAGCTGTTTTTT
TRBJ2-2	TRBV3-1/TRBV3-2	-	-	CASSLTGSGELFF	TGTGCCAGCAGCCTCACCGGGTCCGGGGAGCTGTTTTTT
TRBJ2-5	TRBV7-3	once	-	CASSLREETQYF	TGTGCCAGCAGCTTAAGGGAAGAGACCCAGTACTTC
TRBJ1-3	TRBV29-1	-	TRBD1	CSVGDSGTGRNTIYF	TGCAGCGTGGGAGATTCCGGGACAGGGCGAAACACCATATATTTT
TRBJ1-5	TRBV18	-	-	CASSPPVSRGHQPQHF	TGTGCCAGCTCACCACCGGTTTCGAGGGGACATCAGCCCCAGCATTTT
TRBJ2-1	TRBV2	-	-	CASKQGGGYDEQFF	TGTGCCAGCAAACAGGGCGGGGGCTACGATGAGCAGTTCTTC
TRBJ1-1	TRBV28	-	TRBD1	CASGTGGSEAFF	TGTGCCAGCGGCACAGGGGGATCGGAAGCTTTCTTT
TRBJ1-1	TRBV10-2	-	TRBD1	CATGQGGTEAFF	TGCGCCACCGGACAGGGCGGCACTGAAGCTTTCTTT
TRBJ1-6	TRBV9	-	-	CASSVGGGWESPLHF	TGTGCCAGCAGCGTAGGTGGGGGCTGGGAATCACCCCTCCACTTT
TRBJ1-2	TRBV5-1	-	-	CASSLPGSLGGGYTF	TGCGCCAGCAGCCTTCCCGGGTCCCTTGGGGGTGGCTACACCTTC
TRBJ1-2	TRBV4-3	once	-	CASSQVLGSPYGYTF	TGCGCCAGCAGCCAAGTCTTGGGGTCCCCCTATGGCTACACCTTC
TRBJ2-1	TRBV5-1	-	TRBD1	CASTRTGVDEQFF	TGCGCCAGCACCCGGACAGGGGTCGATGAGCAGTTCTTC
TRBJ2-7	TRBV7-2	-	TRBD2	CASSFDSGTNYEQYF	TGTGCCAGCAGCTTCGATAGCGGGACGAACTACGAGCAGTACTTC
TRBJ1-2	TRBV25-1	-	-	CASSGGGTSYGYTF	TGTGCCAGCAGTGGCGGCGGGACATCTTATGGCTACACCTTC
TRBJ1-2	TRBV5-5	few	-	CASSLLEGRNPYGYTF	TGTGCCAGCAGCTTATTAGAGGGCCGGAACCCCTATGGCTACACCTTC
TRBJ2-1	TRBV9	-	TRBD2	CASRGLAGGPFHEQFF	TGTGCCAGCAGGGGACTAGCGGGAGGGCCGTTCCATGAGCAGTTCTTC
TRBJ2-1	TRBV30	-	TRBD2	CARGAGGNEQFF	TGTGCCCGGGGAGCGGGGGGTAATGAGCAGTTCTTC
TRBJ2-7	TRBV2	-	-	CASSPSSTRSYEQYF	TGTGCCAGCAGTCCCTCCTCGACCCGCTCCTACGAGCAGTACTTC
TRBJ2-2	TRBV10-3	-	-	CATRWDTGELFF	TGTGCCACCCGATGGGACACCGGGGAGCTGTTTTTT
TRBJ2-3	TRBV4-3	-	-	CASSQETLGNTDTQYF	TGCGCCAGCAGCCAAGAGACACTGGGAAACACAGATACGCAGTATTTT
TRBJ2-3	TRBV7-2	-	-	CASSPAGGDTQYF	TGTGCCAGCAGCCCAGCAGGTGGAGATACGCAGTATTTT
TRBJ2-1	TRBV28	-	TRBD1	CASSYPLPGQAVYNEQFF	TGTGCCAGCAGTTATCCACTACCGGGACAGGCCGTCTACAATGAGCAGTTCTTC
TRBJ1-1	TRBV5-1	-	-	CASSSQGLRTEAFF	TGCGCCAGCAGCTCCCAGGGGTTGAGGACTGAAGCTTTCTTT
TRBJ2-3	TRBV9	-	-	CASSVAGFTDTQYF	TGTGCCAGCAGCGTAGCCGGATTCACAGATACGCAGTATTTT
TRBJ1-1	TRBV10-3	-	TRBD1	CAISVYGTGFMNTEAFF	TGTGCCATCAGTGTTTACGGGACAGGGTTCATGAACACTGAAGCTTTCTTT
TRBJ1-3	TRBV4-1	-	TRBD1	CASSRDNTAGQGNSGNTIYF	TGCGCCAGCAGCCGGGATAATACCGCCGGACAGGGAAACTCTGGAAACACCATATATTTT